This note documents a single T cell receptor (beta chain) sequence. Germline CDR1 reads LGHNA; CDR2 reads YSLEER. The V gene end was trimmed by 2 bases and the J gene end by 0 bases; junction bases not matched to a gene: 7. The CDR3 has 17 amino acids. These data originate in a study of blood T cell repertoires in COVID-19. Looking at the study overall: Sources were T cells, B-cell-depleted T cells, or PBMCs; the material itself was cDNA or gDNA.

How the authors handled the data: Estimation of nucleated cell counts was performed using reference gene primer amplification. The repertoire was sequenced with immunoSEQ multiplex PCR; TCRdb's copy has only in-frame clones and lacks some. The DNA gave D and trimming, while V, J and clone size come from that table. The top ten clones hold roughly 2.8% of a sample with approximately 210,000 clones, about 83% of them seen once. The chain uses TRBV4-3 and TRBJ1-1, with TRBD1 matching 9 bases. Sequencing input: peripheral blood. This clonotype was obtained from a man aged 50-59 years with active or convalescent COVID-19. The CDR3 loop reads CASSQQTGTGLNTEAFF. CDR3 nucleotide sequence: TGCGCCAGCAGCCAACAAACCGGGACAGGGCTGAACACTGAAGCTTTCTTT.